Below, 23 T cell receptor beta chains from the same sample are listed, as sequenced in a study of identical twins. TCRdb recomputed calls from the 5' RACE reads with MiXCR, one row per CDR3 protein. Found here are approximately 600,000 distinct CDR3 sequences, roughly 9.5% of them singletons; the top ten hold approximately 3.2%. These sequences were also reported in another study, on yellow fever vaccine responses in identical twins.

The sample was PBMCs. Receptors originate from a woman aged 18-29 years in good health.

This clonotype was picked up a small number of times. The V and J genes are TRBV4-1 and TRBJ2-1; D remains ambiguous. The CDR3 has 14 amino acids. Between the trimmed V and J ends, which lost 1 base and 6 bases, there was a span of 10 bases. Per germline, CDR1 MGHRA and CDR2 YSYEKL. This CDR3 is CASSQASPANEQFF. In nucleotides, the CDR3 is TGCGCCAGCAGCCAAGCTTCCCCGGCCAATGAGCAGTTCTTC.

This clonotype was observed a handful of times. The chain uses TRBV10-3 and TRBJ2-7; D gene unclear. The V end lost 0 bases, the J end lost 2 bases, and 8 bases lay between the germline ends. CDR1 and CDR2 (germline): ENHRY, SYGVKD. There are 14 residues in the CDR3. The CDR3 region has the DNA TGTGCCATCAGTGAGTCTGATGAAACCTACGAGCAGTACTTC. Translation: CAISESDETYEQYF.

The table lists this clonotype with a few counts. This chain joins TRBV20-1 and TRBJ1-6; D perhaps matches TRBD1 (5 bases). The V end was cut by 4 bases, the J end by 8 bases, with 12 bases between. Germline V gene data show CDR1 as DFQATT and CDR2 as SNEGSKA (reference sequence). The CDR3 consists of 13 residues. Here the CDR3 DNA reads TGCAGTGCTAAGGCCAGGGCAGATTCACCCCTCCACTTT. This sequence encodes CSAKARADSPLHF.

This clonotype was counted only a few times. This chain connects TRBV4-3 to TRBJ2-3, with 7 nucleotides matching TRBD2. Germline loops: CDR1 LGHNA, CDR2 YSLEER. After removal of 0 bases from V and 2 bases from J, the junction contained 5 bases not matched to a gene. The CDR3 is 16 amino acids. The CDR3 spells CASSQDRLADTDTQYF. In DNA form, the CDR3 reads TGCGCCAGCAGCCAAGATCGTCTAGCGGACACAGATACGCAGTATTTT.

This clonotype was detected ten times or more. The gene calls are TRBV29-1 and TRBJ2-5; TRBD1 agrees at 9 bases. Germline CDR1 reads SQVTM; CDR2 reads ANQGSEA. V was pared by 7 bases and J by 5 bases, with 11 bases of the junction left unmatched. The CDR3 has 14 amino acids. The CDR3 DNA reads as TGCAGCGGAAACCCGGGACAGGGAAAGGAGACCCAGTACTTC. It yields the protein CSGNPGQGKETQYF.

This clonotype came up a few times. The chain carries TRBV27 and TRBJ2-3; possibly TRBD2 for D (6 bases). V dropped 2 bases and J dropped 8 bases, with 14 bases sitting between them. In germline, CDR1 is MNHEY, CDR2 SMNVEV (reference sequence). The CDR3 has 14 amino acids. CDR3 loop: CASSLEGGYGTQYF. In DNA, the CDR3 is TGTGCCAGCAGTTTAGAAGGAGGGTATGGTACGCAGTATTTT.

This clonotype was counted between two and nine times. The chain is built from TRBV7-9 and TRBJ2-7, with 7 bases matching TRBD1. The CDR3 covers 15 residues. The J segment lost 2 bases and the V segment lost 4 bases, leaving 8 bases of the junction unmatched. CDR1 is SEHNR, CDR2 FQNEAQ, per germline (reference sequence). The CDR3 region is CASSSPLGTAYEQYF. CDR3 DNA sequence: TGTGCCAGCAGCTCCCCCCTCGGGACAGCCTACGAGCAGTACTTC. Full variable domain (outside the CDR3, taken from reference TRBV7-9 and TRBJ2-7): DTGVSQNPRHKITKRGQNVTFRCDPISEHNRLYWYRQTLGQGPEFLTYFQNEAQLEKSRLLSDRFSAERPKGSFSTLEIQRTEQGDSAMYLCASSSPLGTAYEQYFGPGTRLTVT.

The gene calls are TRBV12-3 or TRBV12-4 and TRBJ1-2; TRBD1 matches at 8 bases. The CDR3 is 15 amino acids. V dropped 2 bases and J dropped 8; count of bases not matched to a gene: 10. The CDR3: CASSLRPGTGDGYTF. The CDR3, as DNA: TGTGCCAGCAGTTTACGGCCCGGGACAGGCGACGGCTACACCTTC.

This clonotype was counted at least ten times. This chain joins TRBV12-3 or TRBV12-4 and TRBJ1-3; the D is unclear. V was clipped by 2 bases and J by 0 bases, with 5 bases between them. CDR3 length: 14 amino acids. The CDR3 sequence is CASSLQDSGNTIYF. In DNA form, the CDR3 reads TGTGCCAGCAGTTTACAGGACTCTGGAAACACCATATATTTT.

This clonotype was seen at least ten times. The chain is built from TRBV5-5 and TRBJ2-5, with no clear D. The V gene's germline CDR1 is SGHKS and CDR2 YYEKEE (reference sequence). This CDR3 region has 14 residues. V lost 0 bases and J lost 5, with 11 bases in between. The CDR3 DNA follows: TGTGCCAGCAGCTTGGCTACCCTAGGGGAGACCCAGTACTTC. This gives the protein CASSLATLGETQYF. The full variable domain, its missing parts supplied by reference TRBV5-5 and TRBJ2-5, is DAGVTQSPTHLIKTRGQQVTLRCSPISGHKSVSWYQQVLGQGPQFIFQYYEKEERGRGNFPDRFSARQFPNYSSELNVNALLLGDSALYLCASSLATLGETQYFGPGTRLLVL.

This clonotype was counted ten times or more. The rearrangement joins TRBV6-4 to TRBJ2-3; possible D gene TRBD1, 6 bases. Trimming took 3 bases from V and 1 from J, leaving 11 bases between them. Germline-derived CDR1 and CDR2 are MRHNA and SNTAGT. This CDR3 region has 15 residues. The CDR3 region has the DNA TGTGCCAGCAGTGAACAGGGTAGAGGCACAGATACGCAGTATTTT. This encodes CASSEQGRGTDTQYF.

The chain carries TRBV5-1 and TRBJ2-3; D unresolved. The CDR3 runs to 15 residues. V was pared by 0 bases and J by 2 bases, with 10 bases between. CDR1 is SGHRS, CDR2 YFSETQ, per germline. CDR3 loop: CASSLETFLTDTQYF. CDR3 bases: TGCGCCAGCAGCTTGGAGACGTTTCTCACAGATACGCAGTATTTT.

The CDR3 loop is CASSEVLADTGELFF. CDR3 DNA sequence: TGTGCCAGTAGTGAAGTTCTAGCGGACACCGGGGAGCTGTTTTTT. The V and J genes are TRBV19 and TRBJ2-2, with 7 bases aligning to TRBD2. The junction had 6 bases not matched to a gene; V was cut back by 5 bases and J by 3 bases. From germline, CDR1 is LNHDA and CDR2 SQIVND (reference sequence). CDR3 length equals 15 residues.

This clonotype was observed a handful of times. The rearrangement uses TRBV20-1 and TRBJ2-7; perhaps TRBD1 as D (5 bases). The CDR3 is 12 residues long. Germline assignment: CDR1 DFQATT and CDR2 SNEGSKA (reference sequence). CDR3 loop: CSARTLSYEQYF. The CDR3 DNA is TGCAGCGCCAGGACACTATCCTACGAGCAGTACTTC.

This clonotype was detected a few times. The rearrangement joins TRBV27 to TRBJ1-1; tentatively, D is TRBD1 (5 bases). V was cut by 2 bases and J by 5 bases, with 15 bases left in between. This CDR3 contains 15 residues. The V gene's germline CDR1 is MNHEY and CDR2 SMNVEV (reference sequence). CDR3 DNA sequence: TGTGCCAGCAGTTTAAGGGGCTACCAAGGAACTGAAGCTTTCTTT. It yields the protein CASSLRGYQGTEAFF.

This clonotype was detected only a few times. V is TRBV20-1 and J is TRBJ1-3; D might be TRBD1 (5 bases). The CDR3 spans 15 residues. Germline values: CDR1 DFQATT, CDR2 SNEGSKA (reference sequence). V was trimmed by 3 bases and J by 0 bases, leaving 12 bases between them. The CDR3 nucleotides read TGCAGTGCTAGCCCCCGGGGGAGCTCTGGAAACACCATATATTTT. Translating it yields CSASPRGSSGNTIYF.

The genes are TRBV10-3 and TRBJ2-1; D gene unclear. This CDR3 has 15 amino acids. Germline V gives CDR1 ENHRY, CDR2 SYGVKD. Trimming removed 3 bases at V and 3 bases at J, with 12 bases between. The CDR3 region is CAISDRPPGYNEQFF. The CDR3 bases are TGTGCCATCAGTGATAGACCTCCTGGCTACAATGAGCAGTTCTTC.

In this sample, this clonotype turned up many times. The rearrangement uses TRBV12-3 or TRBV12-4 and TRBJ2-3; either TRBD1 or TRBD2 may fit D (5 bases each). V was shortened by 5 bases and J by 6 bases, with 12 bases between the two germline ends. The CDR3 has 13 amino acids. CDR3 amino acids: CASSPQGRDTQYF. CDR3 DNA sequence: TGTGCCAGCAGTCCCCAGGGACGGGATACGCAGTATTTT.

The table lists this clonotype with a few counts. The J gene is TRBJ2-1, the V gene TRBV20-1, with 12 bases matching TRBD2. Germline V gene data show CDR1 as DFQATT and CDR2 as SNEGSKA (reference sequence). This CDR3 spans 15 amino acids. V gave up 3 bases and J gave up 7 bases; unmatched junction bases: 7. This chain's CDR3 is CSASRLAGVGNEQFF. As DNA, the CDR3 is TGCAGTGCTAGCCGACTAGCGGGGGTCGGGAATGAGCAGTTCTTC.

This rearrangement joins TRBV5-5 to TRBJ2-2; 8 nucleotides match TRBD2. CDR3 length: 17 amino acids. The V and J ends lost 2 bases and 0 bases, in that order; junction bases with no gene match: 6. Germline V gives CDR1 SGHKS, CDR2 YYEKEE (reference sequence). CDR3 sequence reads: CASSFNRAGANTGELFF. CDR3 nucleotides: TGTGCCAGCAGCTTTAACCGAGCGGGGGCGAACACCGGGGAGCTGTTTTTT.

The gene calls are TRBV3-1 and TRBJ1-6; 9 nucleotides align to TRBD1. V lost 2 bases and J lost 9; bases outside the gene matches: 5. This CDR3 region has 15 residues. Germline CDR1 LGHDT, CDR2 YNNKEL (reference sequence). The CDR3 spells CASSQTGGRGSPLHF. Written as DNA, the CDR3 is TGTGCCAGCAGCCAAACAGGGGGCCGAGGTTCACCCCTCCACTTT.

The rearrangement links TRBV30 to TRBJ2-7, with D possibly TRBD2 on 5 matching bases. CDR1 is GTSNPN and CDR2 is SVGIG in the germline V gene (reference sequence). The CDR3 totals 13 residues. Trimming left V 5 bases short and J 5 bases short, with 16 bases between. The CDR3 nucleotides are TGTGCCTGGGTCGGGGTCCTCGAAAACGAGCAGTACTTC. Its translation is CAWVGVLENEQYF. The full variable domain, its missing parts supplied by reference TRBV30 and TRBJ2-7, is SQTIHQWPATLVQPVGSPLSLECTVEGTSNPNLYWYRQAAGRGLQLLFYSVGIGQISSEVPQNLSASRPQDRQFILSSKKLLLSDSGFYLCAWVGVLENEQYFGPGTRLTVT.

This clonotype was seen a few times. The V and J genes are TRBV11-2 and TRBJ1-2, with D unresolved. The CDR3 has 15 amino acids. V dropped 1 base and J dropped 1 base, with 10 bases sitting between them. Germline CDR1 and CDR2: SGHAT and FQNNGV. Here the CDR3 reads CASSLVTDYNYGYTF. The CDR3 DNA is TGTGCCAGCAGCTTAGTCACAGATTATAACTATGGCTACACCTTC.